The T cell receptor (beta chain) under discussion was sequenced for a study of T cell responses to AZD1222 COVID-19 vaccine. General study findings and limits: Samples come after the peak T cell response, not at day 14.

There are 15 residues in the CDR3. V dropped 4 bases and J dropped 3; count of bases not matched to a gene: 8. The germline V gene encodes CDR1 SGHRS and CDR2 YFSETQ. Assay used: immunoSEQ multiplex PCR; TCRdb lists only in-frame clones, some missing. The table has approximately 150,000 clones, around 83% seen once. On this clone: Its target is unknown.

The V gene is TRBV5-1, the J gene TRBJ2-5; 8 bases fit TRBD2. This material consisted of peripheral blood, taken 28 days after the second AZD1222 dose. The sequence derives from an adult who received the AZD1222 COVID-19 vaccine. The CDR3: CASSPTGTREETQYF. The CDR3 DNA reads TGCGCCAGCAGCCCCACCGGGACTAGGGAAGAGACCCAGTACTTC.